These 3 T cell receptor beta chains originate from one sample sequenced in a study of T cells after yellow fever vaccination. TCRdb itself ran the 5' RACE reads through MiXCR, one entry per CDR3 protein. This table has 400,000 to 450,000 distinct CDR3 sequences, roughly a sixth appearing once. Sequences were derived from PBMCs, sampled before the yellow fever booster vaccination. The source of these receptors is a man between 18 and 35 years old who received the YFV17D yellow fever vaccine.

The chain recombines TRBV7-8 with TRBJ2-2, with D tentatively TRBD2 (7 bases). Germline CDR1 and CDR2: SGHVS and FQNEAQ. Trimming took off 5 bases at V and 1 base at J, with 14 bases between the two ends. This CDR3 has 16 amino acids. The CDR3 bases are TGTGCCAGCAGCCTAGACGGGGGGCGGAACACCGGGGAGCTGTTTTTT. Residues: CASSLDGGRNTGELFF.

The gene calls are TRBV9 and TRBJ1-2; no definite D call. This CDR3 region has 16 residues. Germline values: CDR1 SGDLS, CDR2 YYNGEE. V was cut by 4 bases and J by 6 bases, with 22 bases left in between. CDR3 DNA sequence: TGTGCCAGCAGCCAACCCAACCGACTGCCGCAGGATGGCTACACCTTC. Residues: CASSQPNRLPQDGYTF.

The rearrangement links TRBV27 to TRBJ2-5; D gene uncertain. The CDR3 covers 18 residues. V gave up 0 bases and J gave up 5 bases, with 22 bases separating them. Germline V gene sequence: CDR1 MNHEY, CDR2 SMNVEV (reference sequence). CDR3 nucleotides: TGTGCCAGCAGTTTATCGATTGTGGCCGGTGTAGCCGGGGAGACCCAGTACTTC. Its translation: CASSLSIVAGVAGETQYF.